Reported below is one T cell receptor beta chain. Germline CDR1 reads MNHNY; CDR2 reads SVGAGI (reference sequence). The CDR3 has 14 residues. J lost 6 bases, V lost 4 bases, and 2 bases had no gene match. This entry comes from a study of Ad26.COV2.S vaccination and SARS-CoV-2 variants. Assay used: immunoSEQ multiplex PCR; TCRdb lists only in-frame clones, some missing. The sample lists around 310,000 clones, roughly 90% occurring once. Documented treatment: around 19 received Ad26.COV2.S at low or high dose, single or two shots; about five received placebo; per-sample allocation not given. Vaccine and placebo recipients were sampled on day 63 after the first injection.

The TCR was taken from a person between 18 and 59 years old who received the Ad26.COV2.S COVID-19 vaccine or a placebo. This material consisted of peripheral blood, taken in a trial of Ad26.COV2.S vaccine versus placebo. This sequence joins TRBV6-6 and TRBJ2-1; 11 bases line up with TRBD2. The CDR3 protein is CASSWGLAVNEQFF. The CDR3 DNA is TGTGCCAGCAGTTGGGGACTAGCGGTCAATGAGCAGTTCTTC.